This entry features one TCR beta chain sequence. Its target is not known. Before the COVID-19 pandemic, during about 2011-2019, CD4+ T cells were taken from unexposed donors. The cells were cultured for about ten days before CD4+ T cells were isolated. This sample stems from a study of CD4 T cells in relation to SARS-CoV-2 and coronaviruses. Study-level background: The HLA restriction of the shared crossreactive spike epitopes was mapped.

V lost 3 bases and J 1 base, leaving 9 bases between the germline ends. Germline-derived CDR1 and CDR2 are LNHDA and SQIVND (reference sequence). This CDR3 is 15 amino acids long. Produced via immunoSEQ multiplex PCR; TCRdb's table is partial and in-frame only. The sample records 20,000 or so clones, 60% to 80% being singletons. The study's findings and limits: Roughly 69% of donors had memory CD4+ clonotypes crossrecognizing SARS-CoV-2 and common cold coronavirus spike. No donor gave both pre-pandemic and post-infection samples.

The sequence derives from a human donor in good health. The chain employs TRBV19 and TRBJ2-2; D is possibly TRBD1 (6 bases). Sequencing was performed on CD4+ T cells from PBMCs, cultured in vitro. Here the CDR3 reads CASSIRQVNTGELFF. Written as DNA, the CDR3 is TGTGCCAGTAGTATCCGACAGGTGAACACCGGGGAGCTGTTTTTT.